This note documents a single T cell receptor (beta chain) sequence. Its target is unknown. This entry is derived from a study of vaccination and CD4 T cells after COVID-19. Study context: Researchers treated cells with overlapping spike peptides taken from SARS-CoV-2, HCoV-NL63, HCoV-OC43 and HCoV-229E.

Once obtained from cultured CD4+ T cells, the DNA was sequenced using the Oncomine TCR Beta short-read assay. From cultured CD4+ T cells, genomic DNA was extracted. TCRdb reprocessed the PCR reads with MiXCR, giving one entry per CDR3 protein. The sample contains roughly 12,000 distinct CDR3 sequences, under 80% of which appear only once. Treatment of the sample: approximately 11-day PBMC culture with coronavirus spike peptide pools or control peptides (ViraFEST assay). Specimen: CD4+ T cells from blood, cultured in vitro. This sequence originates from a human donor who had recovered from COVID-19.

The CDR3 sequence is CASSYGHRVNTEAFF. CDR3 sequence (DNA): TGTGCCAGCAGTTACGGGCACAGGGTGAACACTGAAGCTTTCTTT. The V gene is TRBV6-5, the J gene TRBJ1-1, with a weak D call TRBD1 (6 bases). From germline, CDR1 is MNHEY and CDR2 SVGAGI. The CDR3 length is 15 residues. The V gene lost 2 bases and the J gene lost 0 bases, with 10 bases spanning the gap.